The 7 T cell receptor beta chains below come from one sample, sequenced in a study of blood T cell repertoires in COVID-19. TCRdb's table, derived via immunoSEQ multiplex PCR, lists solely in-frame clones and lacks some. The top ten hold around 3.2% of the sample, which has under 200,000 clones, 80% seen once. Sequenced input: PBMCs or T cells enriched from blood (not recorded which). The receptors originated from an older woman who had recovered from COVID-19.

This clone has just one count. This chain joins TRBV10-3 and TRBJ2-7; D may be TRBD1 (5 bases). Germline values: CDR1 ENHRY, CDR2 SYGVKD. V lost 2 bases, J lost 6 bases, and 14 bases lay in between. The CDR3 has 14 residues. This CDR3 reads CAISESGAGSEQYF. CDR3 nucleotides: TGTGCCATCAGTGAGAGTGGGGCAGGGTCCGAGCAGTACTTC.

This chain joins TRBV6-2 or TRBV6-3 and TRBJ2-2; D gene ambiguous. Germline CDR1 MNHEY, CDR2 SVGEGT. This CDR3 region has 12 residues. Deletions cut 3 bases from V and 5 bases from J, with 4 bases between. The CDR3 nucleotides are TGTGCCAGCAGTTATCAAACCGGGGAGCTGTTTTTT. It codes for CASSYQTGELFF.

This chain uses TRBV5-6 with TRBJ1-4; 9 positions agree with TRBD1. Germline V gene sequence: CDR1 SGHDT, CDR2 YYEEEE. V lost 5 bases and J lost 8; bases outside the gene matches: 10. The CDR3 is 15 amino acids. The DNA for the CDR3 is TGTGCCAGCAGTTTCAGGACAGGGGAAGGAGAAAAACTGTTTTTT. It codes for CASSFRTGEGEKLFF.

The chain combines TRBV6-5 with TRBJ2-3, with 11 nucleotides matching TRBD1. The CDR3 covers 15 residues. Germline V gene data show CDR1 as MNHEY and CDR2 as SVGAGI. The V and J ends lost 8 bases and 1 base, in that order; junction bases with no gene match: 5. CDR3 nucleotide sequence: TGTGCCAGCCGGACAGGGGGCGGCGGCACAGATACGCAGTATTTT. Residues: CASRTGGGGTDTQYF.

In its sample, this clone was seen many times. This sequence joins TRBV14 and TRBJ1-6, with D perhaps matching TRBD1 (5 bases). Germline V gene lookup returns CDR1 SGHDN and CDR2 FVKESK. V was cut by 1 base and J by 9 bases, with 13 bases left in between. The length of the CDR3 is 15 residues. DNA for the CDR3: TGTGCCAGCAGCCAAGTAGGGCAGGGCAGTTCACCCCTCCACTTT. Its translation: CASSQVGQGSSPLHF.

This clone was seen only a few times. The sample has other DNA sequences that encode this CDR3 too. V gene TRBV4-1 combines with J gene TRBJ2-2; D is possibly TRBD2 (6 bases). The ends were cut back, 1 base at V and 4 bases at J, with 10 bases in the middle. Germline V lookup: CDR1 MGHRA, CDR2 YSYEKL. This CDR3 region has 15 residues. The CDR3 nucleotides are TGCGCCAGCAGCCAAGGTCTGGGGGGCACCGGGGAGCTGTTTTTT. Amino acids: CASSQGLGGTGELFF.

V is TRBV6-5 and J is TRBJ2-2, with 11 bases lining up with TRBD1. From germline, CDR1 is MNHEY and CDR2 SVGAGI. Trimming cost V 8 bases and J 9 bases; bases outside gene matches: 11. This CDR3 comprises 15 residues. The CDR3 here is CASRDRGSIGRELFF. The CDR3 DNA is TGTGCCAGCCGGGACAGGGGGTCGATAGGCCGGGAGCTGTTTTTT.